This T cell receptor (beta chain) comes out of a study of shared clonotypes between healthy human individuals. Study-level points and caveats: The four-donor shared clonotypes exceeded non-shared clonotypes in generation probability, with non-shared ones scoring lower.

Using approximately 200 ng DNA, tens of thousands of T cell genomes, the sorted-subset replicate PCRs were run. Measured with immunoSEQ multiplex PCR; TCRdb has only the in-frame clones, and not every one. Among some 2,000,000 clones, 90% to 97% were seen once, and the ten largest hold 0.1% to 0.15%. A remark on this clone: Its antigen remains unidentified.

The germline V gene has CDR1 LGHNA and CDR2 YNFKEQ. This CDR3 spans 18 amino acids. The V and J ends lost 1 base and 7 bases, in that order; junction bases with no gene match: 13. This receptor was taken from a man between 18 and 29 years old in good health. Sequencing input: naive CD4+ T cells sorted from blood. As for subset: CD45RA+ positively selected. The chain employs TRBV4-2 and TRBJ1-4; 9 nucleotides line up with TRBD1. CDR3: CASSQGRGQGRFSEKLFF. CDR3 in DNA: TGTGCCAGCAGCCAAGGCAGGGGACAGGGCAGATTTAGTGAAAAACTGTTTTTT.